This entry concerns a single TCR beta chain. The antigen is unknown. Primers: 60 Vbeta forward and 13 Jbeta reverse. Using immunoSEQ multiplex PCR, the repertoire was profiled, and TCRdb retains in-frame clones only, with some absent. This sample's clone table lists about 150,000 clones. The CDR3 loop spans 13 amino acids. Trimming cost V 7 bases and J 0 bases, with 10 bases left between them. Germline values: CDR1 SGHNT, CDR2 YYREEE (reference sequence). The data stem from a study of cytomegalovirus exposure and HLA in healthy donors. Study-wide points: Judged likely to be a sequencing artifact was a cluster of highly shared sequence variants.

This TCR was sampled from a woman aged 45-65 years in good health and CMV-seronegative. Sequenced input: PBMCs. V is TRBV5-4 and J is TRBJ2-5, with a possible D match to TRBD2 (5 bases). CDR3 sequence: CASGPGNQETQYF. CDR3 in DNA: TGTGCCAGCGGGCCGGGAAACCAAGAGACCCAGTACTTC.